This T cell receptor beta chain comes out of a study of beta chain features in type 1 diabetes. Reverse transcription of all isolated RNA meant that expressed TCRB transcripts were sequenced. The data were produced by immunoSEQ multiplex PCR, yet TCRdb's version contains in-frame clones alone and is incomplete. The repertoire includes roughly 250,000 clones, 55% to 70% of them detected once, and about 0.05% sits in the top ten. CDR3 length equals 12 residues. Trimming took off 2 bases at V and 8 bases at J, with 12 bases between the two ends. CDR1 is GTSNPN and CDR2 is SVGIG in the germline V gene (reference sequence).

The sample comprised naive CD4+ T cells from blood. The gene calls are TRBV30 and TRBJ1-2; no firm D call. The receptor comes from a man aged 25 to 45 in good health. The CDR3 here is CAWSTVQRGYTF. For the CDR3, the DNA is TGTGCCTGGAGTACCGTACAGAGAGGCTACACCTTC.